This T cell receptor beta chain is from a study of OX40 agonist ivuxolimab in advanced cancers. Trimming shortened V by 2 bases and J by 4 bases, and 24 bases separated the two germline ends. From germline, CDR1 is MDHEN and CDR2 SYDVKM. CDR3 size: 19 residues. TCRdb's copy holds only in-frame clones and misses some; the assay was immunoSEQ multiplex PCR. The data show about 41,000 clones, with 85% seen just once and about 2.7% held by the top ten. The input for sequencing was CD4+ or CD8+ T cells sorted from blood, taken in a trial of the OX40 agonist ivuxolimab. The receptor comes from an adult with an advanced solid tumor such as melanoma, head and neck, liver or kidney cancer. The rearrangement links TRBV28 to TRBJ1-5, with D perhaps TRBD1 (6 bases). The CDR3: CASSLDPGHGRSTNQPQHF. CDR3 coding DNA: TGTGCCAGCAGTTTAGACCCGGGACACGGAAGAAGCACTAATCAGCCCCAGCATTTT. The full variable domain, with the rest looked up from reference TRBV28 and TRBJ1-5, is DVKVTQSSRYLVKRTGEKVFLECVQDMDHENMFWYRQDPGLGLRLIYFSYDVKMKEKGDIPEGYSVSREKKERFSLILESASTNQTSMYLCASSLDPGHGRSTNQPQHFGDGTRLSIL.